The subject of this entry is one TCR beta chain. This specimen belongs to a study of OX40 agonist ivuxolimab in advanced cancers. CDR1 and CDR2 (germline): MDHEN, SYDVKM. The CDR3 length is 14 residues. V gave up 10 bases and J gave up 2 bases, with 17 bases separating them. The assay was immunoSEQ multiplex PCR, and TCRdb's table has in-frame clones only and misses some. The table records about 62,000 clones, about 85% of them present only once. The chain joins TRBV28 to TRBJ1-2; D possibly corresponds to TRBD1 (5 bases). The sequenced sample was CD4+ or CD8+ T cells sorted from blood, obtained in a trial of the OX40 agonist ivuxolimab. The origin of this receptor is an adult with an advanced solid tumor such as melanoma, head and neck, liver or kidney cancer. CDR3 amino acids: CATRDSRTNYGYTF. As DNA, the CDR3 is TGTGCCACCCGTGACAGCAGAACAAACTATGGCTACACCTTC.